The T cell receptor beta chain described here comes from a study of STAT3 mutations in large granular lymphocyte leukemia. Each sample's TCRbeta library yielded on average roughly 43,000 productive templates. TCRdb's table, derived via immunoSEQ multiplex PCR, lists solely in-frame clones and lacks some. The top ten hold about 0.45% of the sample, which has about 42,000 clones, about three quarters seen once. Turning to this clone: Its target is not known.

The CDR3 is 12 residues long. With 1 base removed from V and 6 bases from J, the gap between germline ends came to 3 bases. Per the germline V gene, CDR1 is SEHNR and CDR2 is FQNEAQ (reference sequence). Study results and limitations: Every T-cell large granular lymphocyte leukemia patient had at least one immunodominant TCR beta clonotype. In some patients, a small highly pathogenic clone possibly went undetected.

This chain joins TRBV7-9 and TRBJ1-4; D not certain. The TCR comes from a human donor with T large granular lymphocyte leukemia. Some clones in this sample may be carry-over from other donors' samples. The sequenced sample was PBMCs. CDR3 sequence: CASSLVDEKLFF. CDR3 nucleotide sequence: TGTGCCAGCAGCTTAGTGGATGAAAAACTGTTTTTT.